This entry lists 19 T cell receptor beta chains sequenced from one sample in a study of CD8 T cells in Susac syndrome. RNA in amounts of roughly 0.5 to 1 ug was reverse transcribed with random hexamers. TCRdb reprocessed the immunoSEQ multiplex PCR reads with MiXCR, giving one entry per CDR3 protein. The table includes tens of thousands of distinct CDR3 sequences, about 96% detected once. Specimen: CD8+ T cells from PBMCs. The receptors originated from a human donor with Susac syndrome.

J is TRBJ2-4 and V is TRBV4-3; TRBD1 matches at 7 bases. The CDR3 contains 15 residues. J was trimmed by 2 bases and V by 4 bases; bases with no gene match: 5. Germline CDR1 reads LGHNA; CDR2 reads YSLEER. CDR3 loop: CASSPDRATKNIQYF. For the CDR3, the DNA is TGCGCCAGCAGCCCCGACAGGGCGACCAAAAACATTCAGTACTTC.

V and J are TRBV20-1 and TRBJ1-5, with 10 positions matching TRBD1. There are 16 residues in the CDR3. Germline V gene data show CDR1 as DFQATT and CDR2 as SNEGSKA (reference sequence). V trimming: 3 bases; J trimming: 4 bases; junction bases outside the gene matches: 9. CDR3 DNA: TGCAGTGCTAGTCGTGCCGGGACAGGGGTAAATCAGCCCCAGCATTTT. Amino acids: CSASRAGTGVNQPQHF.

This clonotype was picked up a small number of times. V is TRBV20-1 and J is TRBJ2-5; D unresolved. The length of the CDR3 is 14 residues. V was pared by 5 bases and J by 2 bases, with 15 bases between. CDR1 is DFQATT and CDR2 is SNEGSKA in the germline V gene (reference sequence). As DNA, the CDR3 is TGCAGTGCTGACTCAACATTCAGTCAAGAGACCCAGTACTTC. It yields the protein CSADSTFSQETQYF.

The chain is built from TRBV6-2 or TRBV6-3 and TRBJ2-3; tentatively, D is TRBD1 or TRBD2 (5 bases each). Trimming removed 6 bases at V and 2 bases at J, with 18 bases between. The CDR3 consists of 16 residues. Per germline, CDR1 MNHEY and CDR2 SVGEGT. The CDR3 nucleotides read TGTGCCAGCAGCGCCGTATCGAGGGGCTTCACAGATACGCAGTATTTT. It is translated as CASSAVSRGFTDTQYF.

This clonotype was recorded once. This chain uses TRBV28 with TRBJ2-2, with D perhaps given as TRBD1 or TRBD2 (5 bases each). The V end was cut by 3 bases, the J end by 6 bases, with 8 bases between. The CDR3 totals 13 residues. The germline V gene has CDR1 MDHEN and CDR2 SYDVKM. The CDR3 sequence is CASSFWGSGELFF. CDR3 nucleotides: TGTGCCAGCAGTTTCTGGGGGTCCGGGGAGCTGTTTTTT.

The chain is built from TRBV5-1 and TRBJ2-7, with 10 bases fitting TRBD1. CDR3 length: 14 residues. The V segment lost 0 bases and the J segment 5 bases; nucleotides outside the gene matches: 2. In germline, CDR1 is SGHRS, CDR2 YFSETQ. CDR3 in DNA: TGCGCCAGCAGCTTGGTGGGACAGGGGAACGAGCAGTACTTC. This sequence encodes CASSLVGQGNEQYF.

The chain uses TRBV11-3 and TRBJ2-1; no reliable D call. The germline CDR1 and CDR2 sequences are SGHNT and YENEEA. Trimming left V 0 bases short and J 9 bases short, with 15 bases between. This CDR3 spans 15 amino acids. The CDR3 spells CASSLDSSSFSEQFF. In DNA form, the CDR3 reads TGTGCCAGCAGCTTAGATAGCTCCTCCTTCAGTGAGCAGTTCTTC. Full variable domain (remainder filled in from reference TRBV11-3 and TRBJ2-1): EAGVVQSPRYKIIEKKQPVAFWCNPISGHNTLYWYLQNLGQGPELLIRYENEEAVDDSQLPKDRFSAERLKGVDSTLKIQPAELGDSAVYLCASSLDSSSFSEQFFGPGTRLTVL.

This clonotype occurred once. The V gene is TRBV4-3, the J gene TRBJ1-2; 9 bases are a match to TRBD1. This CDR3 spans 18 amino acids. Trimming removed 0 bases from V and 5 bases from J; junction bases left unmatched: 13. Germline CDR1 reads LGHNA; CDR2 reads YSLEER. The CDR3 DNA reads TGCGCCAGCAGCCAAGAGGGACAGGGTCATGGCGTGCTATATGGCTACACCTTC. Translating gives CASSQEGQGHGVLYGYTF.

The CDR3 coding sequence is TGCAGTGCTAGAGATCCCCTTGGTAGCAATCAGCCCCAGCATTTT. It is translated as CSARDPLGSNQPQHF. V gene TRBV20-1 combines with J gene TRBJ1-5; the D is unclear. Trimming shortened V by 0 bases and J by 0 bases, and 9 bases separated the two germline ends. Per germline, CDR1 DFQATT and CDR2 SNEGSKA (reference sequence). This CDR3 is 15 amino acids long.

This chain connects TRBV29-1 to TRBJ2-3; 9 nucleotides agree with TRBD1. Per the germline V gene, CDR1 is SQVTM and CDR2 is ANQGSEA. The V segment lost 1 base and the J segment 2 bases; nucleotides outside the gene matches: 10. The CDR3 extends over 17 amino acids. CDR3 protein: CSVEAWDRDRITDTQYF. In nucleotides, the CDR3 is TGCAGCGTTGAAGCGTGGGACAGGGATCGGATCACAGATACGCAGTATTTT.

The genes are TRBV14 and TRBJ2-7; 9 nucleotides agree with TRBD1. The CDR3 spans 13 residues. The germline V gene encodes CDR1 SGHDN and CDR2 FVKESK. Trimming cost V 4 bases and J 4 bases; bases outside gene matches: 2. CDR3 DNA sequence: TGTGCCAGCAGCCGGGACAGGGTGTACGAGCAGTACTTC. Translating gives CASSRDRVYEQYF.

The chain has TRBV6-2 or TRBV6-3 and TRBJ1-1; D uncertain. The V gene lost 7 bases and the J gene lost 11 bases, with 14 bases spanning the gap. The CDR3 is 11 amino acids. Germline CDR1 reads MNHEY; CDR2 reads SVGEGT. The CDR3 DNA reads as TGTGCCAGCATCGCAGGACCTCGGGCTTTCTTT. This sequence encodes CASIAGPRAFF.

The chain recombines TRBV6-5 with TRBJ1-1; 8 positions match TRBD1. This CDR3 is 14 amino acids long. Germline V lookup: CDR1 MNHEY, CDR2 SVGAGI. J was trimmed by 0 bases and V by 6 bases; bases with no gene match: 3. Here the CDR3 DNA reads TGTGCCAGCAGCCGACAGGGGTTGAACACTGAAGCTTTCTTT. Its protein product is CASSRQGLNTEAFF.

V gene TRBV10-3 combines with J gene TRBJ2-2; tentative D call: TRBD1 (5 bases). V was trimmed by 6 bases and J by 6 bases, leaving 14 bases between them. CDR3 length equals 14 residues. The V gene's germline CDR1 is ENHRY and CDR2 SYGVKD. The CDR3, as DNA: TGTGCCATCAGGCGCCAGGGTCAGTCCGGGGAGCTGTTTTTT. Its translation: CAIRRQGQSGELFF.

The chain is built from TRBV29-1 and TRBJ1-6; D is ambiguous. Between the trimmed V and J ends, which lost 6 bases and 6 bases, there was a span of 12 bases. Germline V gene sequence: CDR1 SQVTM, CDR2 ANQGSEA. The CDR3 runs to 13 residues. The DNA of the CDR3 is TGCAGCGTCCGGGATACGTCTAATTCACCCCTCCACTTT. This sequence encodes CSVRDTSNSPLHF.

The chain has TRBV6-5 and TRBJ2-6, with D perhaps being TRBD1 or TRBD2 (5 bases each). The CDR3 has 15 residues. Trimming pared 6 bases from V and 4 bases from J, leaving 13 bases between. Germline lookup yields CDR1 MNHEY and CDR2 SVGAGI. CDR3 sequence (DNA): TGTGCCAGCAGAGCACGAGGGGCGGGGGCCAACGTCCTGACTTTC. It translates to CASRARGAGANVLTF.

The gene calls are TRBV7-8 and TRBJ2-7; possibly TRBD2 for D (5 bases). CDR3 size: 17 residues. Germline CDR1 reads SGHVS; CDR2 reads FQNEAQ. V shed 8 bases and J shed 0 bases, with 23 bases lying between them. The CDR3 loop reads CASGAGLRTLSSYEQYF. In DNA form, the CDR3 reads TGTGCCAGCGGAGCTGGACTCCGTACCTTAAGCTCCTACGAGCAGTACTTC.

This clonotype was observed a single time. V is TRBV5-1 and J is TRBJ2-5; 9 nucleotides match TRBD1. J gave up 1 base and V 5 bases, and 9 bases lay outside the gene matches. The V gene's germline CDR1 is SGHRS and CDR2 YFSETQ. There are 16 residues in the CDR3. CDR3 DNA sequence: TGCGCCAGCAGGGGGCCGGGACAGGGCCTCCAAGAGACCCAGTACTTC. Amino acid sequence: CASRGPGQGLQETQYF.

The chain joins TRBV2 to TRBJ2-4, with D possibly TRBD2 on 6 matching bases. The CDR3 consists of 13 residues. Trimming removed 0 bases from V and 12 bases from J, with 12 bases in between. The V gene's germline CDR1 is SNHLY and CDR2 FYNNEI. The CDR3 loop is CASSEALGTPQYF. The CDR3 DNA sequence: TGTGCCAGCAGTGAAGCGTTAGGGACTCCTCAGTACTTC.